Each of the 28 T cell receptor beta chains below was sequenced from the same sample in a study of T cells in Graves' hyperthyroidism and ophthalmopathy. Amplification of TCR beta CDR3 regions was performed using RNA transcripts as template. The HTBI primer set was used in a first-round RT-PCR of the TCR CDR3. In TCRdb, the multiplex PCR reads were re-called with MiXCR into one record per CDR3 protein. The sample has about 420,000 distinct CDR3 sequences; roughly an eighth are singletons. Sequenced material: blood. The receptors here all came from a woman between 18 and 30 years old with Graves' hyperthyroidism.

CDR3 DNA: TGTGCCAGCAGCCCACTACTAGCGGGAGGGGGGAACACCGGGGAGCTGTTTTTT. The encoded protein is CASSPLLAGGGNTGELFF. J is TRBJ2-2 and V is TRBV5-6, with 13 bases matching TRBD2. The CDR3 runs 18 residues. V dropped 4 bases and J dropped 1; count of bases not matched to a gene: 7. Germline-derived CDR1 and CDR2 are SGHDT and YYEEEE.

A few counts support this clonotype. DNA of the CDR3: TGCAGTGCTAAATTGACAGGGGGCGTCGATCAGCCCCAGCATTTT. It is translated as CSAKLTGGVDQPQHF. The V gene is TRBV20-1, the J gene TRBJ1-5, with 10 bases aligning to TRBD1. V gave up 4 bases and J gave up 5 bases; unmatched junction bases: 8. This CDR3 comprises 15 residues. Germline assignment: CDR1 DFQATT and CDR2 SNEGSKA (reference sequence).

In its sample, this clonotype was seen a few times. V and J are TRBV4-3 and TRBJ2-3; the D call may be TRBD1 or TRBD2 (5 bases each). Deletions cut 4 bases from V and 3 bases from J, with 14 bases between. The germline V gene has CDR1 LGHNA and CDR2 YSLEER. The CDR3 contains 15 residues. This chain's CDR3 is CASSLGDQRTDTQYF. CDR3 sequence (DNA): TGCGCCAGCAGCCTGGGGGACCAGAGAACAGATACGCAGTATTTT.

This clonotype was found many times. This chain links TRBV28 with TRBJ2-7; possible D gene TRBD1, 5 bases. Germline CDR1 and CDR2: MDHEN and SYDVKM. The V gene lost 3 bases and the J gene lost 0 bases, with 12 bases spanning the gap. The CDR3 consists of 15 residues. The CDR3 loop reads CASSFVAGNSYEQYF. CDR3 in DNA: TGTGCCAGCAGTTTTGTCGCAGGGAACTCCTACGAGCAGTACTTC.

This clonotype was recorded many times. V is TRBV5-1 and J is TRBJ1-6; no clear D gene. Looked up from germline, CDR1 is SGHRS and CDR2 is YFSETQ. The CDR3 has 15 residues. The V end was cut by 0 bases, the J end by 9 bases, with 13 bases between. CDR3 residues: CASSLANPSGSPLHF. The CDR3 DNA follows: TGCGCCAGCAGCTTGGCCAACCCATCGGGTTCACCCCTCCACTTT.

This clonotype was recorded many times. V gene TRBV5-1 combines with J gene TRBJ1-4; no clear D. V lost 0 bases and J lost 8, with 11 bases in between. This CDR3 has 14 residues. Per germline, CDR1 SGHRS and CDR2 YFSETQ. CDR3 DNA sequence: TGCGCCAGCAGCTTGGACCAGGTCGGAGAAAAACTGTTTTTT. As protein: CASSLDQVGEKLFF.

This clonotype was detected ten times or more. The gene calls are TRBV5-1 and TRBJ2-7; possible D gene TRBD1, 6 bases. CDR3 length equals 15 residues. The V and J ends lost 1 base and 7 bases respectively, with 18 bases between them. The V gene's germline CDR1 is SGHRS and CDR2 YFSETQ. CDR3 sequence reads: CASSLTGHKGSEQYF. As DNA, the CDR3 is TGCGCCAGCAGCTTGACAGGGCACAAAGGGTCGGAGCAGTACTTC.

This clonotype was observed a handful of times. The V gene is TRBV6-2 or TRBV6-3, the J gene TRBJ2-7, with 12 bases matching TRBD2. Trimming removed 10 bases from V and 4 bases from J; junction bases left unmatched: 8. This CDR3 is built from 14 residues. From germline, CDR1 is MNHEY and CDR2 SVGEGT. CDR3 residues: CAISTSGSTYEQYF. The CDR3 DNA reads TGTGCCATTTCGACTAGCGGGAGTACTTACGAGCAGTACTTC.

The chain is built from TRBV14 and TRBJ1-1; D is unclear. The V gene lost 6 bases and the J gene lost 4 bases, with 21 bases spanning the gap. This CDR3 comprises 16 residues. Germline-derived CDR1 and CDR2 are SGHDN and FVKESK. The CDR3 spells CASSPFYGRSGTEAFF. For the CDR3, the DNA is TGTGCCAGCAGTCCCTTCTACGGCAGGTCGGGCACTGAAGCTTTCTTT.

The chain combines TRBV5-6 with TRBJ2-3; D remains unclear. Germline V gives CDR1 SGHDT, CDR2 YYEEEE. Trimming removed 3 bases from V and 3 bases from J, with 8 bases in between. The CDR3 is 13 residues long. The CDR3 loop is CASSSLMTDTQYF. CDR3 sequence (DNA): TGTGCCAGCAGCTCCTTAATGACAGATACGCAGTATTTT.

This clonotype was recorded many times. The chain carries TRBV28 and TRBJ1-1; 7 bases align to TRBD1. The length of the CDR3 is 12 residues. CDR1 and CDR2 from the germline V gene are MDHEN and SYDVKM. J lost 8 bases, V lost 5 bases, and 5 bases had no gene match. In nucleotides, the CDR3 is TGTGCCAGCAGTCATGGACAGGCCGAAGCTTTCTTT. Protein product: CASSHGQAEAFF.

The rearrangement joins TRBV11-1 to TRBJ2-1, with D perhaps TRBD1 or TRBD2 (5 bases each). CDR1 and CDR2 (germline): SGHAT, FQDESV (reference sequence). V was pared by 5 bases and J by 5 bases, with 22 bases between. The CDR3 runs 17 residues. In nucleotides, the CDR3 is TGTGCCAGCAGCCCCCCCCGAGGGGCGTCTTTCGACAATGAGCAGTTCTTC. Its protein is CASSPPRGASFDNEQFF.

A few counts support this clonotype. The genes are TRBV14 and TRBJ1-2; D uncertain. V lost 0 bases to trimming and J lost 4 bases, with 9 bases between them. CDR1 is SGHDN and CDR2 is FVKESK in the germline V gene. The CDR3 runs to 14 residues. The CDR3 sequence: CASSQDQTAYGYTF. The CDR3 DNA reads as TGTGCCAGCAGCCAAGATCAAACAGCCTATGGCTACACCTTC.

This clonotype was seen many times. The chain uses TRBV13 and TRBJ2-3; TRBD2 matches at 7 bases. There are 15 residues in the CDR3. Trimming at V came to 3 bases and at J to 5 bases, leaving 8 bases not matched to a gene. Germline CDR1 PRHDT, CDR2 FYEKMQ (reference sequence). The DNA of the CDR3 is TGTGCCAGCAGCTTCGGGCGGGAGCGGGTAGATACGCAGTATTTT. It is translated as CASSFGRERVDTQYF.

Ten or more counts support this clonotype. The V and J genes are TRBV2 and TRBJ2-7; TRBD2 agrees at 12 bases. V lost 9 bases and J lost 6; bases outside the gene matches: 3. The CDR3 loop spans 12 amino acids. Germline V gene sequence: CDR1 SNHLY, CDR2 FYNNEI. The CDR3 DNA reads as TGTGCCAGATCTAGCGGGAGGGGCGAGCAGTACTTC. Its translation: CARSSGRGEQYF.

This clonotype has only a few counts. The rearrangement joins TRBV5-1 to TRBJ1-4; no clear D gene. V gave up 4 bases and J gave up 3 bases, with 16 bases separating them. Germline assignment: CDR1 SGHRS and CDR2 YFSETQ. The CDR3 spans 16 residues. This CDR3 reads CASSPGRGASNEKLFF. CDR3 sequence (DNA): TGCGCCAGCAGCCCAGGCCGGGGAGCGTCTAATGAAAAACTGTTTTTT. The complete variable domain, with remaining parts taken from reference TRBV5-1 and TRBJ1-4, reads KAGVTQTPRYLIKTRGQQVTLSCSPISGHRSVSWYQQTPGQGLQFLFEYFSETQRNKGNFPGRFSGRQFSNSRSEMNVSTLELGDSALYLCASSPGRGASNEKLFFGSGTQLSVL.

This clonotype was counted a few times. The V and J genes are TRBV27 and TRBJ2-7, with a weak D call TRBD2 (6 bases). This CDR3 region has 16 residues. Trimming took 2 bases from V and 0 from J, leaving 14 bases between them. Germline V gene lookup returns CDR1 MNHEY and CDR2 SMNVEV (reference sequence). Written as DNA, the CDR3 is TGTGCCAGCAGTTTACGGGGGACTGATTTCTCCTACGAGCAGTACTTC. Residues: CASSLRGTDFSYEQYF.

This clonotype has a count of ten or more. The chain carries TRBV6-1 and TRBJ2-1; D may be TRBD1 (6 bases). The CDR3 is 14 amino acids. The V end was cut by 2 bases, the J end by 3 bases, with 8 bases between. CDR1 and CDR2 from the germline V gene are MNHNS and SASEGT. The CDR3: CASSEKGDYNEQFF. DNA of the CDR3: TGTGCCAGCAGTGAAAAGGGGGACTACAATGAGCAGTTCTTC.

V and J are TRBV19 and TRBJ2-7; D is perhaps TRBD1 (6 bases). CDR1 is LNHDA and CDR2 is SQIVND in the germline V gene (reference sequence). V lost 2 bases and J lost 2, with 10 bases in between. The CDR3 spans 14 residues. CDR3 amino acids: CASSIPDRAYEQYF. CDR3 bases: TGTGCCAGTAGTATACCGGACAGAGCCTACGAGCAGTACTTC.

This clonotype has ten or more counts. The J gene is TRBJ2-5, the V gene TRBV5-1, with unresolved D. Trimming stripped 1 base from V and 1 base from J, with 5 bases between. CDR3 length: 13 amino acids. Germline CDR1 SGHRS, CDR2 YFSETQ. CDR3 sequence reads: CASSLRPQETQYF. The CDR3 DNA reads TGCGCCAGCAGCTTGAGGCCCCAAGAGACCCAGTACTTC.

This clonotype has at least ten counts. This sequence joins TRBV27 and TRBJ1-4; D is unclear. The germline CDR1 and CDR2 sequences are MNHEY and SMNVEV (reference sequence). V was pared by 3 bases and J by 10 bases, with 12 bases between. CDR3 length: 13 amino acids. The CDR3 nucleotides read TGTGCCAGCAGTTTGCAGGAGGAGGGAAAACTGTTTTTT. This codes for CASSLQEEGKLFF.

This clonotype was recorded many times. The J gene is TRBJ1-1, the V gene TRBV20-1; TRBD1 matches 8 bases. The J segment lost 8 bases and the V segment lost 0 bases, leaving 8 bases of the junction unmatched. Germline lookup yields CDR1 DFQATT and CDR2 SNEGSKA (reference sequence). This CDR3 spans 14 amino acids. CDR3 protein: CSAREQTGEGEAFF. Here the CDR3 DNA reads TGCAGTGCTAGAGAACAGACAGGGGAAGGGGAAGCTTTCTTT.

In its sample, this clonotype was seen many times. The chain uses TRBV5-1 and TRBJ1-1; D remains ambiguous. Germline loops: CDR1 SGHRS, CDR2 YFSETQ. The CDR3 has 15 residues. The ends were cut back, 0 bases at V and 1 base at J, with 10 bases in the middle. Written as DNA, the CDR3 is TGCGCCAGCAGCTTGGAACGGATACCGAACACTGAAGCTTTCTTT. Its translation is CASSLERIPNTEAFF.

Many counts were recorded for this clonotype. This chain links TRBV18 with TRBJ2-7, with 14 bases lining up with TRBD2. J gave up 0 bases and V 8 bases, and 3 bases lay outside the gene matches. This CDR3 spans 15 amino acids. Per germline, CDR1 KGHSH and CDR2 LQKENI. The CDR3 nucleotides read TGTGCCAGCCGGACTAGCGGGAGGAGCTCCTACGAGCAGTACTTC. Protein: CASRTSGRSSYEQYF. Variable domain in full (rest from reference TRBV18 and TRBJ2-7): NAGVMQNPRHLVRRRGQEARLRCSPMKGHSHVYWYRQLPEEGLKFMVYLQKENIIDESGMPKERFSAEFPKEGPSILRIQQVVRGDSAAYFCASRTSGRSSYEQYFGPGTRLTVT.

Turning to this clonotype: This may be a read error, as it is one base from a much larger clone. The rearrangement joins TRBV20-1 to TRBJ1-4; D might be TRBD1 (6 bases). CDR3 length: 11 residues. Per the germline V gene, CDR1 is DFQATT and CDR2 is SNEGSKA (reference sequence). The CDR3 here is CSAARQEKLVF. The CDR3 DNA sequence: TGCAGTGCTGCACGACAGGAAAAACTGGTTTTT.

The chain employs TRBV7-9 and TRBJ1-5; D uncertain. The CDR3 totals 15 residues. Germline assignment: CDR1 SEHNR and CDR2 FQNEAQ (reference sequence). The V end lost 5 bases, the J end lost 0 bases, and 11 bases lay between the germline ends. This CDR3 reads CASSPRDYSNQPQHF. DNA for the CDR3: TGTGCCAGCAGCCCCCGGGATTATAGCAATCAGCCCCAGCATTTT.

This clonotype was detected many times. The rearrangement links TRBV12-3 or TRBV12-4 to TRBJ2-5, with a tentative D call TRBD2 (5 bases). This CDR3 contains 16 residues. Trimming left V 5 bases short and J 4 bases short, with 20 bases between. The DNA for the CDR3 is TGTGCCAGCAGTGTGGGAGAGACTCGGGTCGGAGAGACCCAGTACTTC. Translation gives CASSVGETRVGETQYF.

This clonotype was picked up one time. Possible read error: a much larger clone is one base away. Written as DNA, the CDR3 is TGTGCCAGCAGCTTAAGACGAGGGGAGACCCAGTACTTC. Amino acid sequence: CASSLRRGETQYF. The chain couples TRBV7-6 to TRBJ2-5, with a tentative D call TRBD2 (5 bases). Germline V gene lookup returns CDR1 SGHVS and CDR2 FNYEAQ. The CDR3 is made up of 13 amino acids. Trimming shortened V by 2 bases and J by 5 bases, and 9 bases separated the two germline ends.